Listed here is a single T cell receptor beta chain. Its antigen is still unknown. The primer mix had 60 Vbeta and 13 Jbeta primers. The repertoire was sequenced with immunoSEQ multiplex PCR; TCRdb's copy has only in-frame clones and lacks some. The sample yields over 200,000 clones, almost 85% seen once. The record originates from a study of cytomegalovirus exposure and HLA in healthy donors. Study-wide results and limits: Most TCRs appeared rarely, but some public TCRs recurred in many donors. According to an earlier analysis, most TCR beta V segments yielded productive rearrangements about 87% or about 30% of the time. A likely sequencing artifact accounted for one observed cluster of highly shared sequence variants.

The germline CDR1 and CDR2 sequences are SGHNT and YYREEE (reference sequence). There are 17 residues in the CDR3. The trim removed 4 bases at V and 4 bases at J, leaving 9 bases unmatched. Specimen: PBMCs. The receptor was derived from a woman in her thirties or forties in good health and CMV-seronegative. The rearrangement uses TRBV5-4 and TRBJ1-6, with TRBD1 matching 9 bases. The CDR3 DNA sequence: TGTGCCAGCAGCCCCTCGGTACAGGGGGCATATAATTCACCCCTCCACTTT. This sequence encodes CASSPSVQGAYNSPLHF.